This T cell receptor (beta chain) was observed in a study of T cells in narcolepsy. Study-level information: Healthy controls were enrolled alongside patients with narcolepsy type 1 or type 2.

As concerns this clone: Its antigen is currently unknown.

Clones were sequenced by immunoSEQ multiplex PCR, and TCRdb holds only the in-frame ones, with some missing. Among 20,000 to 30,000 clones, 81% were seen once, and the ten largest hold more than 1%. Whole-study results and caveats: Autoreactive HCRT-specific and TRIB2-specific clonotypes were marked in same-patient CSF-versus-blood CD4+ comparisons. Autoreactive clonotypes reportedly recurred in blood of same and different patients, not controls. No autoreactive T cell clone sequences appeared in some memory CD4+ repertoires.

The source is a human donor in good health. Sample: memory (CD45RA-) CD4+ T cells from blood.

The CDR3 DNA reads as TGCGCCAGCAGAACCGGGGACTTCTCCTCCTACGAGCAGTACTTC. This sequence encodes CASRTGDFSSYEQYF. The chain links TRBV10-2 to TRBJ2-7, with D tentatively TRBD2 (6 bases). Trimming shortened V by 6 bases and J by 0 bases, and 15 bases separated the two germline ends. Germline CDR1 WSHSY, CDR2 SAAADI. The CDR3 runs 15 residues.